This T cell receptor (beta chain) was captured by sequencing in a study of CD8 T cells in Susac syndrome. Study observations and caveats: It was acknowledged by the study that relatively few individuals were included in its TCR sequencing and HLA analysis.

An amount of RNA that ranged from roughly 0.5 to 1 ug was reverse transcribed with random hexamers. From the immunoSEQ multiplex PCR reads, TCRdb called clonotypes with MiXCR, one entry per CDR3 protein. The sample consists of about 190,000 distinct CDR3 sequences, 85% to 95% of them appearing once. Sequencing of TCR beta was undertaken in CD8+ and CD4+ T cells derived from blood. On this clonotype itself: Its antigen is not known.

The germline V and J ends were trimmed by 5 bases and 6 bases, with 17 bases remaining between them. The CDR3 is 15 amino acids. In germline, CDR1 is SGHVS, CDR2 FNYEAQ. V and J are TRBV7-6 and TRBJ2-1, with unresolved D. Sequencing used CD8+ T cells from PBMCs. The TCR originated in a human donor with Susac syndrome. CDR3 nucleotide sequence: TGTGCCAGCAGCACCGGCCCCGAAACGTCCAATGAGCAGTTCTTC. This codes for CASSTGPETSNEQFF.